This T cell receptor (beta chain) was recovered during a study of T-cell reconstitution after alpha-beta-depleted transplantation in children. The CDR3 loop spans 14 amino acids. V was shortened by 0 bases and J by 7 bases, with 11 bases between the two germline ends. Germline CDR1 and CDR2: SGHVS and FQNEAQ. Researchers prepared the TCRbeta library using unique molecular identifiers, the study reports. TCRdb called the PCR reads again in MiXCR, with one record for every CDR3 protein. The sample lists approximately 490,000 distinct CDR3 sequences; 12% were seen once. The starting material was PBMCs from the stem cell graft donor, obtained from the stem cell graft. The chain links TRBV7-8 to TRBJ2-3; D unresolved. The sequence was collected from a human donor who donated a stem cell graft to a child with combined immunodeficiency. CDR3 protein: CASSLAHGRNTQYF. The CDR3 DNA sequence: TGTGCCAGCAGCTTAGCGCACGGCCGGAATACGCAGTATTTT.